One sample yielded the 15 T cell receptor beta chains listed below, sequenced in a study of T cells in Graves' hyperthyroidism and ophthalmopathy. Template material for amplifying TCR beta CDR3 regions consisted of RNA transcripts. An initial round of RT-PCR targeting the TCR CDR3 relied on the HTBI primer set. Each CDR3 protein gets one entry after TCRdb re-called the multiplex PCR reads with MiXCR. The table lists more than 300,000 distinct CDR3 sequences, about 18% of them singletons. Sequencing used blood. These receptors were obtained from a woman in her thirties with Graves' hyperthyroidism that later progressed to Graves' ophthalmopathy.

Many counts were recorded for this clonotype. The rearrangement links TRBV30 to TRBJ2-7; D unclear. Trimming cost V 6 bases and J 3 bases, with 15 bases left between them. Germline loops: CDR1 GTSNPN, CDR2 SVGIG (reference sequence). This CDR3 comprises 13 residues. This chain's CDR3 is CACRSGVNYEQYF. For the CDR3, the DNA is TGTGCCTGTCGTTCTGGGGTTAACTACGAGCAGTACTTC.

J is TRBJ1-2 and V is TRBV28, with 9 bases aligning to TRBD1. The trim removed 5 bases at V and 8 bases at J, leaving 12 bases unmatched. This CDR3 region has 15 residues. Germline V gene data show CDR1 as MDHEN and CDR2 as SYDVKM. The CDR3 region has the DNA TGTGCCAGCAGTCGTCCGGGACAGGGAGACGTGGGCTACACCTTC. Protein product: CASSRPGQGDVGYTF.

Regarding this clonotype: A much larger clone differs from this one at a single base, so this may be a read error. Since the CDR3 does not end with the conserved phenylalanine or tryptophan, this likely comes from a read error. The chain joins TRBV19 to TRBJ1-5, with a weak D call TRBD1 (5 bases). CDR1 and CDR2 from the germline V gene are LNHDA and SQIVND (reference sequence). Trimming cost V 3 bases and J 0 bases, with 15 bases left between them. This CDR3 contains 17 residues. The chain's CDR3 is CASSMILRGNSNQPQHI. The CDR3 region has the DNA TGTGCCAGTAGTATGATCTTAAGGGGTAATAGCAATCAGCCCCAGCATATT.

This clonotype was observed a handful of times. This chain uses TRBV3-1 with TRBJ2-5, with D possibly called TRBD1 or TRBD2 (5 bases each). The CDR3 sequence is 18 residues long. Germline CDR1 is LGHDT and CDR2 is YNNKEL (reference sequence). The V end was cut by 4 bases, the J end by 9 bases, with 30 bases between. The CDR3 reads CASSRENSAGASFEPQYF. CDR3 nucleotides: TGTGCCAGCAGCCGAGAAAACTCTGCCGGGGCATCTTTCGAGCCCCAGTACTTC.

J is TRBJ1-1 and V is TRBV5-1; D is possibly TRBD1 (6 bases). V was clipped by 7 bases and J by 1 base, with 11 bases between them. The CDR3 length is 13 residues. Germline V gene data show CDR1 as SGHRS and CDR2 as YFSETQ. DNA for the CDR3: TGCGCCAGCGCCGGGGGCCAGAACACTGAAGCTTTCTTT. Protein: CASAGGQNTEAFF.

CDR3 DNA sequence: TGTGCCAGCTCACCACCGTTCTATGGGCAGGGATCCAATGAGCAGTTCTTC. Protein: CASSPPFYGQGSNEQFF. The chain has TRBV18 and TRBJ2-1, with D perhaps matching TRBD1 (5 bases). The CDR3 totals 17 residues. Germline-derived CDR1 and CDR2 are KGHSH and LQKENI. V lost 0 bases, J lost 6 bases, and 18 bases lay in between.

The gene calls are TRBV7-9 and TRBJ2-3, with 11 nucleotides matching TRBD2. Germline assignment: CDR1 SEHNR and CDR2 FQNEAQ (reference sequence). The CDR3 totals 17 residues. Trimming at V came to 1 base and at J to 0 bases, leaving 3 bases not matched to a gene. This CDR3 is CASSLGLAGSSTDTQYF. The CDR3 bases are TGTGCCAGCAGCTTAGGACTAGCGGGATCAAGCACAGATACGCAGTATTTT. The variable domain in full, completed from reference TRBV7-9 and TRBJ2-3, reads DTGVSQNPRHKITKRGQNVTFRCDPISEHNRLYWYRQTLGQGPEFLTYFQNEAQLEKSRLLSDRFSAERPKGSFSTLEIQRTEQGDSAMYLCASSLGLAGSSTDTQYFGPGTRLTVL.

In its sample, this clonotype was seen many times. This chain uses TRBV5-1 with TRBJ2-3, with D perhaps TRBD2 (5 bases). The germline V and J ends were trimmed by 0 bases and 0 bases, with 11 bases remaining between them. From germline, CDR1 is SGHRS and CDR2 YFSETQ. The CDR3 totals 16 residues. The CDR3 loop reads CASSLEVARSTDTQYF. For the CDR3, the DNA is TGCGCCAGCAGCTTGGAGGTAGCGCGAAGCACAGATACGCAGTATTTT.

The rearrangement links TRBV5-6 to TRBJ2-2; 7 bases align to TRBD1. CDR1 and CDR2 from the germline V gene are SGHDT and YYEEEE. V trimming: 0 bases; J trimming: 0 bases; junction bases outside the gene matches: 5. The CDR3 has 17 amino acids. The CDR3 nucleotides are TGTGCCAGCAGCTTGGCCCCGGGGACAGCGAACACCGGGGAGCTGTTTTTT. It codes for CASSLAPGTANTGELFF.

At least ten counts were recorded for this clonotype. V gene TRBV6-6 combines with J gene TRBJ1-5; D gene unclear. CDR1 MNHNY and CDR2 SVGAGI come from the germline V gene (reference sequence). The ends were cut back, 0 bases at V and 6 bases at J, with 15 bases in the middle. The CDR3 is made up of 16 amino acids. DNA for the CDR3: TGTGCCAGCAGTTACTCGATACCCCGATACGGTCAGCCCCAGCATTTT. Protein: CASSYSIPRYGQPQHF.

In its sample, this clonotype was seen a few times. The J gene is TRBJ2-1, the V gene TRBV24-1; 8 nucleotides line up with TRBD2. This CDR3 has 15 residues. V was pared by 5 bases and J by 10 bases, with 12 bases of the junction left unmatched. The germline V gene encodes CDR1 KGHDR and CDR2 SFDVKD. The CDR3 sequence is CATSGGIAGWEEQFF. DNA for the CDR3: TGTGCCACCAGTGGGGGAATAGCGGGGTGGGAGGAGCAGTTCTTC.

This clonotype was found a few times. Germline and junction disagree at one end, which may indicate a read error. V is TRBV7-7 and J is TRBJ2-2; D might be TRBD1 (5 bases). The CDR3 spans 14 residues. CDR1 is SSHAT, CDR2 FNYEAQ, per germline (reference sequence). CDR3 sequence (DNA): TGTGCTAGCAGCTTGGGGCTAGGCCCCGGGGAGCTGTTTTTT. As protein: CASSLGLGPGELFF.

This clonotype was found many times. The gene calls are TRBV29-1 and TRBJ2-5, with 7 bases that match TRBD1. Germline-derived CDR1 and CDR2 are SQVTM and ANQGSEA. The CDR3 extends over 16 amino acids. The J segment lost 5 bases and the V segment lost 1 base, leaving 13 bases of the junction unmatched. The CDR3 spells CSVEAVLTGWTETQYF. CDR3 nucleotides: TGCAGCGTTGAAGCGGTTCTGACAGGGTGGACGGAGACCCAGTACTTC.

CDR3 in amino acids: CASSLERANEQFF. DNA of the CDR3: TGTGCCAGCAGCTTAGAGCGGGCGAATGAGCAGTTCTTC. The genes are TRBV7-4 and TRBJ2-1; possibly TRBD2 for D (6 bases). CDR3 length: 13 amino acids. Germline V gives CDR1 SGHVT, CDR2 SQSDAQ. The V gene lost 1 base and the J gene lost 7 bases, with 8 bases spanning the gap.

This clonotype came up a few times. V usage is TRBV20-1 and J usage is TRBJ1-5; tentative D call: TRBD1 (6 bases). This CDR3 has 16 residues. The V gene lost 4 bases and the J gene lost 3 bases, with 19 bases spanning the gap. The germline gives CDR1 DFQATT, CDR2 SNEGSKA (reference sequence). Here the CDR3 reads CSAIFLYGGDNQPQHF. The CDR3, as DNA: TGCAGTGCTATCTTTCTGTACGGGGGCGACAATCAGCCCCAGCATTTT.